This T cell receptor (beta chain) is drawn from a study of cytomegalovirus exposure and HLA in healthy donors. Generated by immunoSEQ multiplex PCR, the TCRdb table keeps only in-frame clones and is missing some. The data contain more than 80,000 clones, approximately 96% of them seen just once; the ten biggest clones take up approximately 1.2%. Turning to this clone: The antigen remains unidentified.

Germline CDR1 reads MNHEY; CDR2 reads SMNVEV (reference sequence). Trimming pared 5 bases from V and 0 bases from J, leaving 16 bases between. The CDR3 runs to 16 residues. General observations from the study: In vitro, three CMV-associated chains proved specific for CMV antigens.

The sequenced sample was PBMCs. V usage is TRBV27 and J usage is TRBJ1-1; possibly TRBD1 for D (6 bases). The clonotype was recovered from a woman aged 18-35 years in good health and CMV-seronegative. CDR3 sequence reads: CASSPTRGPMNTEAFF. Written as DNA, the CDR3 is TGTGCCAGCAGTCCCACCAGGGGTCCTATGAACACTGAAGCTTTCTTT.